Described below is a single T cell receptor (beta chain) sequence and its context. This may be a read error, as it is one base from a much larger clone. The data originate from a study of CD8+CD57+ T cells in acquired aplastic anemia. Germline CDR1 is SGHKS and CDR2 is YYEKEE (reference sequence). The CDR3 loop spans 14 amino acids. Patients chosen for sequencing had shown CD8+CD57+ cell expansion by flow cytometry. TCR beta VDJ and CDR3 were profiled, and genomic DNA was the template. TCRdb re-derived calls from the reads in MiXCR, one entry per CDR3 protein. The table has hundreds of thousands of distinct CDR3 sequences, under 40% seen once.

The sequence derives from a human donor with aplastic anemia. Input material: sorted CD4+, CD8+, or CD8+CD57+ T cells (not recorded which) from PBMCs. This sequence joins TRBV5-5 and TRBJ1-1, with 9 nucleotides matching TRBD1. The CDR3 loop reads CASSQGTGNSEAFF. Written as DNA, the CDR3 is TGTGCCAGCAGCCAAGGGACAGGGAACTCTGAAGCTTTCTTT.